Below, 21 T cell receptor beta chains from the same sample are listed, as sequenced in a study of T cells expressing NK-cell markers. TCRdb reworked the 5' RACE reads into one entry per CDR3 protein, no DNA. Seen in this sample are some 500,000 distinct CDR3 sequences; the ten most common clones hold approximately 1.5%. Material for sequencing was blood T cells: a sorted CD56 or NKG2C T cell subset, CD4+ or CD8+ T cells, or bulk PBMC T cells (not recorded which). All receptors come from a woman aged 50 to 60 in good health.

The chain has TRBV20-1 and TRBJ1-1; TCRdb reports TRBD1, a call that lacks DNA to check it against. Germline CDR1 and CDR2: DFQATT and SNEGSKA (reference sequence). This CDR3 is built from 14 residues. The CDR3: CSARVTSAGGEAFF.

The V call is TRBV19, the J call TRBJ2-2; TCRdb's assignment of TRBD1 cannot be checked, as there is no DNA. The germline V gene has CDR1 LNHDA and CDR2 SQIVND (reference sequence). The CDR3 contains 14 residues. The CDR3 reads CATQGEGGTGELFF.

The rearrangement links TRBV11-3 to TRBJ2-1; TCRdb designates TRBD2, a call that cannot be tested without DNA. Germline V gene sequence: CDR1 SGHNT, CDR2 YENEEA. This CDR3 spans 15 amino acids. The CDR3 here is CASSLSSGRIDEQFF.

V usage is TRBV24-1 and J usage is TRBJ1-1; the TCRdb call, TRBD1, lacks DNA for checking. Germline V gives CDR1 KGHDR, CDR2 SFDVKD. The CDR3 runs to 14 residues. CDR3 amino acids: CATAGGAENTEAFF.

V gene TRBV21-1 combines with J gene TRBJ2-5; with no DNA, the TCRdb D assignment of TRBD2 cannot be verified. TRBV21-1 represents a pseudogene. The CDR3 runs to 16 residues. The CDR3 reads CASSTCRTSGSETQYF.

The V and J genes are TRBV6-5 and TRBJ2-1; TCRdb calls TRBD2, which cannot be checked without DNA. Per the germline V gene, CDR1 is MNHEY and CDR2 is SVGAGI. The CDR3 length is 17 residues. This CDR3 reads CASSLRGLAGGPGEQFF.

The J gene is TRBJ1-1, the V gene TRBV12-3 or TRBV12-4; the TCRdb D gene call, TRBD1, has no DNA to confirm it. CDR3 length equals 15 residues. The CDR3 here is CASSLDGGFGTEAFF.

This rearrangement joins TRBV2 to TRBJ2-6. The length of the CDR3 is 15 residues. In germline, CDR1 is SNHLY, CDR2 FYNNEI. CDR3 in amino acids: CASSILRSGANVLTF.

This chain joins TRBV28 and TRBJ1-1; TCRdb indicates TRBD1, and absent DNA this call remains unverified. This CDR3 has 14 amino acids. CDR1 and CDR2 from the germline V gene are MDHEN and SYDVKM. The chain's CDR3 is CASSYIGERTEAFF. Full variable domain (rest looked up from reference TRBV28 and TRBJ1-1): DVKVTQSSRYLVKRTGEKVFLECVQDMDHENMFWYRQDPGLGLRLIYFSYDVKMKEKGDIPEGYSVSREKKERFSLILESASTNQTSMYLCASSYIGERTEAFFGQGTRLTVV.

V usage is TRBV12-3 or TRBV12-4 and J usage is TRBJ2-7; TCRdb returns TRBD1, unconfirmable since there is no DNA. The CDR3 has 13 residues. Here the CDR3 reads CASSSSTAHEQYF.

The chain joins TRBV5-6 to TRBJ2-3; TCRdb picks TRBD2, but there is no DNA to check that call. The germline CDR1 and CDR2 sequences are SGHDT and YYEEEE. This CDR3 contains 14 residues. The CDR3 protein is CASSFGLSTDTQYF.

The chain combines TRBV10-3 with TRBJ2-3; the D call of TRBD2 rests on TCRdb alone, since no DNA is present to check it. CDR1 and CDR2 (germline): ENHRY, SYGVKD. CDR3 length: 14 residues. The CDR3 protein is CAISPSGQTDTQYF.

The chain has TRBV24-1 and TRBJ1-5; absent DNA, TCRdb's TRBD1 call cannot be checked. The V gene's germline CDR1 is KGHDR and CDR2 SFDVKD. This CDR3 has 15 amino acids. Here the CDR3 reads CAKEKNRDLNQPQHF.

The chain couples TRBV7-9 to TRBJ1-5; there is no DNA to check the TCRdb D call of TRBD1. Per germline, CDR1 SEHNR and CDR2 FQNEAQ (reference sequence). The CDR3 spans 16 residues. The CDR3 sequence is CASSFWAGGKGQPQHF.

The rearrangement links TRBV5-1 to TRBJ2-1; TCRdb gives TRBD2 as the D gene, but with no DNA this cannot be confirmed. The CDR3 covers 14 residues. Germline assignment: CDR1 SGHRS and CDR2 YFSETQ. The CDR3 is CASSLLDRLAEQFF.

The rearrangement uses TRBV4-2 and TRBJ2-7; TCRdb returns TRBD1, unconfirmable since there is no DNA. The CDR3 consists of 15 residues. The germline CDR1 and CDR2 sequences are LGHNA and YNFKEQ. The CDR3 reads CASSLDLGQHYEQYF.

The rearrangement joins TRBV20-1 to TRBJ1-5. The V gene's germline CDR1 is DFQATT and CDR2 SNEGSKA (reference sequence). The CDR3 contains 13 residues. CDR3 residues: CSALSMGNQPQHF.

V is TRBV11-2 and J is TRBJ1-4; TCRdb's D call, TRBD1, is unchecked because there is no DNA. CDR1 is SGHAT and CDR2 is FQNNGV in the germline V gene. The CDR3 sequence is 14 residues long. The chain's CDR3 is CASSLDGGGEKLFF.

V is TRBV12-3 or TRBV12-4 and J is TRBJ2-1; TCRdb's D call, TRBD2, is unchecked because there is no DNA. CDR3 length: 15 residues. The CDR3 reads CASRTSTSGASPQFF.

The chain recombines TRBV5-6 with TRBJ2-5; TCRdb's D call of TRBD2 is untestable without DNA. Per the germline V gene, CDR1 is SGHDT and CDR2 is YYEEEE. This CDR3 is built from 13 residues. The CDR3: CASTGLAGETQYF.

The chain joins TRBV19 to TRBJ1-5. The CDR3 runs to 14 residues. The germline CDR1 and CDR2 sequences are LNHDA and SQIVND (reference sequence). The CDR3 reads CASRARRGNQPQHF. Full variable domain (remainder filled in from reference TRBV19 and TRBJ1-5): DGGITQSPKYLFRKEGQNVTLSCEQNLNHDAMYWYRQDPGQGLRLIYYSQIVNDFQKGDIAEGYSVSREKKESFPLTVTSAQKNPTAFYLCASRARRGNQPQHFGDGTRLSIL.